What follows are 21 T cell receptor beta chains derived from one specimen sequenced in a study of T cell clones after liver transplantation (dated by TCRdb to between 2017 and 2020). The method behind the library was the immunoSEQ multiplex PCR assay. TCRdb obtained this table from immuneACCESS and retained in-frame rearrangements with V and J assigned. These tables miss some clones; where compared with another copy, unresolved V genes account for less than half of the shortfall, and the remainder is unexplained. In all, the sample holds roughly 120,000 clones, and approximately 90% of those were seen once. More than 0.8% of the sample belongs to the ten largest clones. The source was CD4+ T cells from blood, collected 12 months after liver transplant. These receptors all come from a human patient who received a liver transplant. A transplant means some T cells may be of graft donor rather than patient origin.

This chain links TRBV28 with TRBJ2-1; 14 nucleotides line up with TRBD2. Trimming removed 6 bases from V and 1 base from J; junction bases left unmatched: 2. The CDR3 contains 16 residues. Germline V gene data show CDR1 as MDHEN and CDR2 as SYDVKM. CDR3 residues: CASSGLAGGSYNEQFF. Here the CDR3 DNA reads TGTGCCAGCAGCGGACTAGCGGGAGGTTCCTACAATGAGCAGTTCTTC.

The chain links TRBV2 to TRBJ2-2; D unclear. With 3 bases removed from V and 6 bases from J, the gap between germline ends came to 5 bases. Germline V lookup: CDR1 SNHLY, CDR2 FYNNEI. CDR3 length: 12 amino acids. CDR3 DNA sequence: TGTGCCAGCAGTGAGGAAGCCGGGGAGCTGTTTTTT. Encoded protein: CASSEEAGELFF.

V is TRBV7-2 and J is TRBJ1-3; the D gene is possibly TRBD1 (6 bases). V lost 10 bases and J lost 3, with 16 bases in between. The CDR3 runs 14 residues. The germline V gene encodes CDR1 SGHTA and CDR2 FQGNSA. The CDR3 reads CATQRDTDGNTIYF. The CDR3 region has the DNA TGTGCCACCCAGAGGGACACCGATGGAAACACCATATATTTT.

This clone was seen a few times. The rearrangement links TRBV12-5 to TRBJ2-3; 12 bases are a match to TRBD2. Germline values: CDR1 LGHNT, CDR2 FRNRAP. V was pared by 1 base and J by 0 bases, with 14 bases of the junction left unmatched. There are 21 residues in the CDR3. The CDR3 here is CASGLDSRGLAGTSSTDTQYF. The CDR3 region has the DNA TGTGCTAGTGGTTTGGACAGTAGAGGACTAGCGGGGACCTCGAGCACAGATACGCAGTATTTT.

The V call is TRBV6-5, the J call TRBJ1-2; D is unclear. The V gene lost 0 bases and the J gene lost 8 bases, with 7 bases spanning the gap. The CDR3 sequence is 12 residues long. Germline V lookup: CDR1 MNHEY, CDR2 SVGAGI. This chain's CDR3 is CASSYSGGGYTF. CDR3 DNA sequence: TGTGCCAGCAGTTACTCAGGAGGGGGCTACACCTTC.

CDR3 sequence: CASSPPTVYEQYF. Written as DNA, the CDR3 is TGTGCCAGCTCACCACCGACAGTCTACGAGCAGTACTTC. The chain has TRBV18 and TRBJ2-7, with a tentative D call TRBD1 (5 bases). The CDR3 loop spans 13 amino acids. The ends were cut back, 0 bases at V and 3 bases at J, with 6 bases in the middle. Looked up from germline, CDR1 is KGHSH and CDR2 is LQKENI.

V usage is TRBV5-8 and J usage is TRBJ2-7; D unclear. CDR1 SGHTS and CDR2 YDEGEE come from the germline V gene. The CDR3 is 17 residues long. V was cut by 0 bases and J by 0 bases, with 16 bases left in between. The CDR3 here is CASSLVGYGVASYEQYF. The CDR3 DNA reads TGTGCCAGCAGCTTGGTCGGTTATGGCGTAGCCTCCTACGAGCAGTACTTC.

The chain links TRBV10-2 to TRBJ2-3; D remains ambiguous. Germline V CDR1 and CDR2: WSHSY, SAAADI. The ends were cut back, 3 bases at V and 6 bases at J, with 10 bases in the middle. This CDR3 region has 13 residues. The CDR3: CASSDSPRDTQYF. CDR3 nucleotide sequence: TGCGCCAGCAGTGACTCGCCCCGGGATACGCAGTATTTT.

The chain employs TRBV11-3 and TRBJ2-7, with 8 bases aligning to TRBD2. The CDR3 length is 15 residues. With 1 base clipped from V and 3 bases from J, the junction kept 5 bases outside the gene matches. The germline CDR1 and CDR2 sequences are SGHNT and YENEEA. The DNA of the CDR3 is TGTGCCAGCAGCTTAGGGGGACTAGAGGTCTACGAGCAGTACTTC. Translated: CASSLGGLEVYEQYF.

This chain connects TRBV27 to TRBJ2-7; D call uncertain. CDR1 is MNHEY, CDR2 SMNVEV, per germline (reference sequence). The CDR3 loop spans 14 amino acids. V lost 2 bases and J lost 2, with 10 bases in between. CDR3 coding DNA: TGTGCCAGCAGTTTAAAAGGACCTCCCTACGAGCAGTACTTC. The encoded protein is CASSLKGPPYEQYF.

This chain uses TRBV19 with TRBJ2-1; TRBD2 is a possible D gene (5 bases). This CDR3 region has 12 residues. V lost 7 bases, J lost 9 bases, and 13 bases lay in between. The germline gives CDR1 LNHDA, CDR2 SQIVND (reference sequence). Written as DNA, the CDR3 is TGTGCCAGTAAGTGGCGCGCGGGTGAGCAGTTCTTC. Translation gives CASKWRAGEQFF.

The chain couples TRBV28 to TRBJ2-7; 14 bases line up with TRBD2. Germline V CDR1 and CDR2: MDHEN, SYDVKM. There are 17 residues in the CDR3. Trimming removed 5 bases from V and 4 bases from J; junction bases left unmatched: 10. The CDR3 region has the DNA TGTGCCAGCAGTCCCCACCCGGGACTAGCGGGAGCATACGAGCAGTACTTC. This encodes CASSPHPGLAGAYEQYF.

The chain uses TRBV19 and TRBJ1-1; D possibly corresponds to TRBD1 (5 bases). Deletions cut 7 bases from V and 11 bases from J, with 14 bases between. This CDR3 is built from 11 residues. Germline assignment: CDR1 LNHDA and CDR2 SQIVND (reference sequence). CDR3: CASITRDQAFF. The DNA for the CDR3 is TGTGCCAGTATCACGCGGGACCAGGCTTTCTTT.

V gene TRBV11-2 combines with J gene TRBJ2-1; 9 positions agree with TRBD2. From germline, CDR1 is SGHAT and CDR2 FQNNGV. The CDR3 length is 16 residues. The junction had 2 bases not matched to a gene; V was cut back by 2 bases and J by 0 bases. CDR3 DNA: TGTGCCAGCAGCTTATTTAGCGGGAGCTCCTACAATGAGCAGTTCTTC. Translation gives CASSLFSGSSYNEQFF. Full variable domain (rest looked up from reference TRBV11-2 and TRBJ2-1): EAGVAQSPRYKIIEKRQSVAFWCNPISGHATLYWYQQILGQGPKLLIQFQNNGVVDDSQLPKDRFSAERLKGVDSTLKIQPAKLEDSAVYLCASSLFSGSSYNEQFFGPGTRLTVL.

The V call is TRBV2, the J call TRBJ1-6; D might be TRBD1 (6 bases). In germline, CDR1 is SNHLY, CDR2 FYNNEI. V was pared by 4 bases and J by 6 bases, with 16 bases between. The length of the CDR3 is 16 residues. The CDR3 is CASSGAQGLGNSPLHF. CDR3 coding DNA: TGTGCCAGCAGTGGGGCGCAGGGGCTTGGTAATTCACCCCTCCACTTT.

In its sample, this clone was seen once. V gene TRBV12-5 combines with J gene TRBJ2-1; TRBD1 matches 9 bases. V lost 2 bases to trimming and J lost 7 bases; unmatched junction nucleotides: 15. CDR3 length equals 18 residues. Germline assignment: CDR1 LGHNT and CDR2 FRNRAP. The CDR3 sequence is CASGLRVLGQGTYNEQFF. CDR3 nucleotide sequence: TGTGCTAGTGGTTTGCGGGTCTTGGGACAGGGTACGTATAATGAGCAGTTCTTC. Combining the CDR3 with reference TRBV12-5 and TRBJ2-1 gives the whole variable domain DARVTQTPRHKVTEMGQEVTMRCQPILGHNTVFWYRQTMMQGLELLAYFRNRAPLDDSGMPKDRFSAEMPDATLATLKIQPSEPRDSAVYFCASGLRVLGQGTYNEQFFGPGTRLTVL.

This clone was seen a handful of times. The chain recombines TRBV4-3 with TRBJ2-7; D is unclear. The CDR3 length is 14 residues. Trimming stripped 0 bases from V and 3 bases from J, with 9 bases between. Germline CDR1 is LGHNA and CDR2 is YSLEER. As DNA, the CDR3 is TGCGCCAGCAGCCAAGAACACACCTACTACGAGCAGTACTTC. Its protein product is CASSQEHTYYEQYF.

V and J are TRBV19 and TRBJ2-7; 8 bases are a match to TRBD2. V lost 3 bases, J lost 2 bases, and 12 bases stayed unmatched. The CDR3 extends over 17 amino acids. Germline CDR1 LNHDA, CDR2 SQIVND (reference sequence). CDR3 coding DNA: TGTGCCAGTAGTATTTGGGCGGGAGGATCACAACCCTACGAGCAGTACTTC. It codes for CASSIWAGGSQPYEQYF.

The rearrangement uses TRBV7-6 and TRBJ2-2; 7 bases map to TRBD1. This CDR3 comprises 21 residues. J was trimmed by 0 bases and V by 1 base; bases with no gene match: 17. Germline values: CDR1 SGHVS, CDR2 FNYEAQ. This CDR3 is CASSLDIPRGPEIPNTGELFF. CDR3 bases: TGTGCCAGCAGCTTAGACATTCCTAGGGGGCCGGAGATCCCGAACACCGGGGAGCTGTTTTTT.

This rearrangement joins TRBV11-3 to TRBJ2-7, with 8 bases identical to TRBD1. Trimming took 1 base from V and 3 from J; bases not matched to a gene: 5. The CDR3 is 15 amino acids. Germline loops: CDR1 SGHNT, CDR2 YENEEA. CDR3: CASSLVRDRGYEQYF. The CDR3 bases are TGTGCCAGCAGCTTAGTAAGAGACAGGGGCTACGAGCAGTACTTC.

The chain couples TRBV18 to TRBJ2-3; D gene unclear. Trimming pared 4 bases from V and 3 bases from J, leaving 8 bases between. Germline V gene lookup returns CDR1 KGHSH and CDR2 LQKENI. CDR3 length: 13 residues. The CDR3 spells CASSLSLTDTQYF. DNA for the CDR3: TGTGCCAGCTCACTATCGCTGACAGATACGCAGTATTTT.